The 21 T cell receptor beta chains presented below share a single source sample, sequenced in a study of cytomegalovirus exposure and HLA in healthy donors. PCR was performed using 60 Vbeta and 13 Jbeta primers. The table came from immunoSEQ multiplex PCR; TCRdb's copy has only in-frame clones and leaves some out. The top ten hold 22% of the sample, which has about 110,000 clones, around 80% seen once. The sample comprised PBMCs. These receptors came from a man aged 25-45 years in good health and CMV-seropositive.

In DNA form, the CDR3 reads TGTGCCAGCAGCCAGGGCCTGACTAGCGGGAGGGCCGATGAGCAGTTCTTC. Translating gives CASSQGLTSGRADEQFF. The chain uses TRBV14 and TRBJ2-1; 14 bases line up with TRBD2. Germline assignment: CDR1 SGHDN and CDR2 FVKESK. The CDR3 totals 17 residues. The V and J ends lost 3 bases and 8 bases, in that order; junction bases with no gene match: 9.

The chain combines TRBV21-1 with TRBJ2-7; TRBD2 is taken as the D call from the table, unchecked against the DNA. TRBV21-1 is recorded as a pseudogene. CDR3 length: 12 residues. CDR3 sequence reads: CASSPLKRGQYF. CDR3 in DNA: TGTGCCAGCAGCCCCCTGAAGCGGGGGCAGTACTTC.

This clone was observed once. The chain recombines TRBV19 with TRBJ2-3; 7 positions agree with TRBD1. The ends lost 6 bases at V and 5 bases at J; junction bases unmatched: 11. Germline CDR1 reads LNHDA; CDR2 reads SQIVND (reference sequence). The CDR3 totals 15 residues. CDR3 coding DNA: TGTGCCAGTAGGAACAGGGGACGGGCCTTAGATACGCAGTATTTT. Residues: CASRNRGRALDTQYF. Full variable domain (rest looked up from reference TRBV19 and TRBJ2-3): DGGITQSPKYLFRKEGQNVTLSCEQNLNHDAMYWYRQDPGQGLRLIYYSQIVNDFQKGDIAEGYSVSREKKESFPLTVTSAQKNPTAFYLCASRNRGRALDTQYFGPGTRLTVL.

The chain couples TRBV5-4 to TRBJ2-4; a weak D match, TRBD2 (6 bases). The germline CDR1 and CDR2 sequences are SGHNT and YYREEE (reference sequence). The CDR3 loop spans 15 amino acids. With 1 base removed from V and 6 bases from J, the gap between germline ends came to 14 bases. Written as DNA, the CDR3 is TGTGCCAGCAGCTTGTCCAACCGGGACTCAAACATTCAGTACTTC. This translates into CASSLSNRDSNIQYF.

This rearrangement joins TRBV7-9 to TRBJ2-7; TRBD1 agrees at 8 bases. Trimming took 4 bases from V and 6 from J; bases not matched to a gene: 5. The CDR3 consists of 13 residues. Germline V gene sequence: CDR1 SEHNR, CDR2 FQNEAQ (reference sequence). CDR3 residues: CASSYSGGVEQYV. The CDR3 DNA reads TGTGCCAGCAGCTATTCAGGGGGCGTCGAGCAGTACGTC.

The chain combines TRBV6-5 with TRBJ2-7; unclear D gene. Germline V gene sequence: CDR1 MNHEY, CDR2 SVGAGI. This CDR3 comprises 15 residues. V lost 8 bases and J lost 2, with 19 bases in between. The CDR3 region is CASRPDGDQTYEQYV. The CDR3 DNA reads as TGTGCCAGCCGTCCTGACGGAGACCAGACCTACGAGCAGTACGTC.

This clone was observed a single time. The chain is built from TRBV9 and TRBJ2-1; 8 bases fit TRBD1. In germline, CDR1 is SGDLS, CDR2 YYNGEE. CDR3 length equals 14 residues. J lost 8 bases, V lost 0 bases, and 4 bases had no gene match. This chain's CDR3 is CASSVGTGLDEQFF. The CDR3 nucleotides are TGTGCCAGCAGCGTAGGGACAGGGTTAGATGAGCAGTTCTTC.

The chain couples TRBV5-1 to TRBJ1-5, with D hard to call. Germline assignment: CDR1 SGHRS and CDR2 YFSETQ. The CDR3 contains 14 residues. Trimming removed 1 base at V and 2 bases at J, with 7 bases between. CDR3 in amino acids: CASSLYSGNQPQHF. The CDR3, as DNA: TGCGCCAGCAGCTTGTACAGTGGCAATCAGCCCCAGCATTTT. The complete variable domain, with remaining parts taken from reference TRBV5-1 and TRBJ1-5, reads KAGVTQTPRYLIKTRGQQVTLSCSPISGHRSVSWYQQTPGQGLQFLFEYFSETQRNKGNFPGRFSGRQFSNSRSEMNVSTLELGDSALYLCASSLYSGNQPQHFGDGTRLSIL.

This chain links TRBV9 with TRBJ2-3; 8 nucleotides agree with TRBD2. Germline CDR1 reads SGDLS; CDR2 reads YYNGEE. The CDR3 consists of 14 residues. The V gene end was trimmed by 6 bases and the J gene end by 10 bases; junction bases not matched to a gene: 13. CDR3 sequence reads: CASTWDPWRGAQYF. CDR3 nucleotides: TGTGCCAGCACGTGGGATCCGTGGCGGGGGGCGCAGTATTTT.

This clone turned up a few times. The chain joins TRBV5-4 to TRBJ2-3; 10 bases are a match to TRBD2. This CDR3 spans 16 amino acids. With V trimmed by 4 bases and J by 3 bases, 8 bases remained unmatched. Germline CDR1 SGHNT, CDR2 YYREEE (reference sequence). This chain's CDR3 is CASSDIGLADTDTQYF. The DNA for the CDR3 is TGTGCCAGCAGCGATATCGGACTAGCGGATACAGATACGCAGTATTTT. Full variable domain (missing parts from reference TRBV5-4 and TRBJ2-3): ETGVTQSPTHLIKTRGQQVTLRCSSQSGHNTVSWYQQALGQGPQFIFQYYREEENGRGNFPPRFSGLQFPNYSSELNVNALELDDSALYLCASSDIGLADTDTQYFGPGTRLTVL.

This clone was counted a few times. CDR3 sequence reads: CSVVGQVDEKLFF. Written as DNA, the CDR3 is TGCAGCGTTGTGGGACAGGTGGATGAAAAACTGTTTTTT. This sequence joins TRBV29-1 and TRBJ1-4; 8 positions agree with TRBD1. Germline lookup yields CDR1 SQVTM and CDR2 ANQGSEA. The junction had 4 bases not matched to a gene; V was cut back by 4 bases and J by 6 bases. The CDR3 runs 13 residues.

The CDR3 coding sequence is TGTGCCAGCAGCTTGGTACAGGAAGGGCCAGATACGCAGTATTTT. This codes for CASSLVQEGPDTQYF. The chain joins TRBV5-4 to TRBJ2-3; tentatively, D is TRBD1 (5 bases). Trimming cost V 0 bases and J 4 bases, with 12 bases left between them. CDR3 length: 15 residues. The germline V gene encodes CDR1 SGHNT and CDR2 YYREEE (reference sequence).

The CDR3 DNA reads TGCGCCAGCAGCTTGGACACAACTAATGAAAAACTGTTTTTT. It translates to CASSLDTTNEKLFF. The V call is TRBV5-1, the J call TRBJ1-4; D is undetermined. The germline gives CDR1 SGHRS, CDR2 YFSETQ. The CDR3 totals 14 residues. V was shortened by 0 bases and J by 0 bases, with 3 bases between the two germline ends.

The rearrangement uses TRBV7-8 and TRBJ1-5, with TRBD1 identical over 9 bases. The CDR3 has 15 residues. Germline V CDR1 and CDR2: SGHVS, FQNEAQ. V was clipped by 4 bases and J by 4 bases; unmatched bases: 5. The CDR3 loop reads CASSSYRGRNQPQHF. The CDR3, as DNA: TGTGCCAGCAGCTCTTACAGGGGGCGAAATCAGCCCCAGCATTTT.

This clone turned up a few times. CDR3 sequence reads: CASSEPPTAVQETQYF. CDR3 coding DNA: TGTGCCAGCAGTGAACCCCCTACGGCGGTTCAAGAGACCCAGTACTTC. The chain carries TRBV6-1 and TRBJ2-5; D remains unclear. This CDR3 is built from 16 residues. Trimming pared 2 bases from V and 2 bases from J, leaving 15 bases between. Germline V gives CDR1 MNHNS, CDR2 SASEGT.

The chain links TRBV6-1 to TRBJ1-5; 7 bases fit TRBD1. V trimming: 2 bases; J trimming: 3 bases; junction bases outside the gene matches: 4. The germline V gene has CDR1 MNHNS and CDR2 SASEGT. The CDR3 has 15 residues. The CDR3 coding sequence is TGTGCCAGCAGTGAATGGGGACAGCCCAATCAGCCCCAGCATTTT. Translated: CASSEWGQPNQPQHF.

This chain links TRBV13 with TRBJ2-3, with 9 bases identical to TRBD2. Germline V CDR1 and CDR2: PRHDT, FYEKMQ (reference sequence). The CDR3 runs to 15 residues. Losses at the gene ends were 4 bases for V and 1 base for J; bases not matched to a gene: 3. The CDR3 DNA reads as TGTGCCAGCAGCTCAGCGGGGGGAGGCACAGATACGCAGTATTTT. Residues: CASSSAGGGTDTQYF. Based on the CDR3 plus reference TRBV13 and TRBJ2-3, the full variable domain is AAGVIQSPRHLIKEKRETATLKCYPIPRHDTVYWYQQGPGQDPQFLISFYEKMQSDKGSIPDRFSAQQFSDYHSELNMSSLELGDSALYFCASSSAGGGTDTQYFGPGTRLTVL.

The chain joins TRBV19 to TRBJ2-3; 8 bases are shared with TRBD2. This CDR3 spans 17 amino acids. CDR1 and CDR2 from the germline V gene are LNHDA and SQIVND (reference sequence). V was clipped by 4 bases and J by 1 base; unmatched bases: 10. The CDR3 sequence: CASSTHSQRGRTDTQYF. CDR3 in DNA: TGTGCCAGTAGTACCCATTCACAGCGGGGGCGCACAGATACGCAGTATTTT.

The CDR3 spells CASGARGYEQYF. DNA for the CDR3: TGTGCCAGCGGAGCGAGAGGCTACGAGCAGTACTTC. V and J are TRBV6-1 and TRBJ2-7; D unclear. Germline-derived CDR1 and CDR2 are MNHNS and SASEGT. The CDR3 is 12 residues long. V gave up 8 bases and J gave up 3 bases, with 11 bases separating them.

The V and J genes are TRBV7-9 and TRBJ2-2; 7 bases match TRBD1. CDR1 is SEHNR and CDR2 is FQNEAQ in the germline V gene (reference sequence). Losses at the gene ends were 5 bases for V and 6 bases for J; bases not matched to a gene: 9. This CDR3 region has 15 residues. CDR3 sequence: CASSDRQGNAGELFF. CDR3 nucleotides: TGTGCCAGCAGCGACCGACAGGGTAACGCCGGGGAGCTGTTTTTT.

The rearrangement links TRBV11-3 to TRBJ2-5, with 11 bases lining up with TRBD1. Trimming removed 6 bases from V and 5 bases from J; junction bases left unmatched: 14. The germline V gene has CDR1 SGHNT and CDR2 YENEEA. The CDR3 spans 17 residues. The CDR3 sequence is CASSRDLGQGAEETQYF. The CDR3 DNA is TGTGCCAGCAGTCGAGACTTAGGACAGGGGGCTGAGGAGACCCAGTACTTC. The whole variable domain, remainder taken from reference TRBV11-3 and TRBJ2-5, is EAGVVQSPRYKIIEKKQPVAFWCNPISGHNTLYWYLQNLGQGPELLIRYENEEAVDDSQLPKDRFSAERLKGVDSTLKIQPAELGDSAVYLCASSRDLGQGAEETQYFGPGTRLLVL.